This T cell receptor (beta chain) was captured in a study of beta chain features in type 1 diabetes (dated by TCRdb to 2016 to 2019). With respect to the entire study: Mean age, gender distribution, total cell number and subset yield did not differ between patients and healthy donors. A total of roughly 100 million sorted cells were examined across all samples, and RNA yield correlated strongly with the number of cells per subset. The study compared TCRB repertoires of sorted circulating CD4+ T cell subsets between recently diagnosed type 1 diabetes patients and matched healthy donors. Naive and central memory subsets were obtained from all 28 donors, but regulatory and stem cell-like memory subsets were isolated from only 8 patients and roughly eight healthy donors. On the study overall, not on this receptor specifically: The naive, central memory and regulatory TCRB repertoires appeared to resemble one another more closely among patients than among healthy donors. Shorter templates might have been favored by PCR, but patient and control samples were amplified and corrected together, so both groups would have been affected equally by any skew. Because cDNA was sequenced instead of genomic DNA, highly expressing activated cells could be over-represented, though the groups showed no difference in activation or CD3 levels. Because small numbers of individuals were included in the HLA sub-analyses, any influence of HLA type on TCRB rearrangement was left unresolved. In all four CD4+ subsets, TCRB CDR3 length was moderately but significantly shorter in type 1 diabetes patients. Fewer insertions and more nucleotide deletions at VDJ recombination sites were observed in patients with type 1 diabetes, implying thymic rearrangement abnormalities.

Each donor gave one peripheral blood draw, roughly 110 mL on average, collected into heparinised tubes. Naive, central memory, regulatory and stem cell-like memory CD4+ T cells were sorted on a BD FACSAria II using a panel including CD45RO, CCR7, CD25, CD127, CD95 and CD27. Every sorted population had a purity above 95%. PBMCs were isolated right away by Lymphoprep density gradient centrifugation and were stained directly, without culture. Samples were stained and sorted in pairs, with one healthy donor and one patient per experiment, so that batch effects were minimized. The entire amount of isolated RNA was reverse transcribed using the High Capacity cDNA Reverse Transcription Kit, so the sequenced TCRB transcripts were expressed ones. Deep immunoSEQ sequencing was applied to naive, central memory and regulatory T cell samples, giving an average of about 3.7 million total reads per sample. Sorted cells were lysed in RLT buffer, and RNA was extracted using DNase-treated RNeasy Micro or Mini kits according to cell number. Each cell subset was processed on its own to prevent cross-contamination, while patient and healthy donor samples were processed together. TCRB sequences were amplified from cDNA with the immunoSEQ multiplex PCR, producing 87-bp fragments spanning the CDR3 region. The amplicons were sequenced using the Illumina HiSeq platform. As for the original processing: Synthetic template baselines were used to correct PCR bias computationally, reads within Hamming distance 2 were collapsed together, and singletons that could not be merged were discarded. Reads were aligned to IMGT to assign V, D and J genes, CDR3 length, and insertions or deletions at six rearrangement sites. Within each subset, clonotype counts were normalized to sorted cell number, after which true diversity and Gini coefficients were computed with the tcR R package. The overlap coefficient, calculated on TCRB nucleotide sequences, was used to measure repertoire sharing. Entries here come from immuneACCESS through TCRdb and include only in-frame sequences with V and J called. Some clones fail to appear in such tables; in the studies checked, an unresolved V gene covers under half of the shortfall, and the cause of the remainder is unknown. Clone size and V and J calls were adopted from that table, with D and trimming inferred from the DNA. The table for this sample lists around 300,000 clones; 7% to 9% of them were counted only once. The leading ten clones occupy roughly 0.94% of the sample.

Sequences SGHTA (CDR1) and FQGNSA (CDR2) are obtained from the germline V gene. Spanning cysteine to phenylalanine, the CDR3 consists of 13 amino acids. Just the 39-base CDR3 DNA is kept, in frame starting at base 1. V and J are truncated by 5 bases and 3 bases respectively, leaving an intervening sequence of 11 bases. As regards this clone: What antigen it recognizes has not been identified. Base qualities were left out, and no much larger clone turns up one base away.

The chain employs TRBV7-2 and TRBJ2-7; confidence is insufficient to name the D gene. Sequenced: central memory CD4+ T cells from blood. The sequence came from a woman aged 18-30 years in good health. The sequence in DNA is TGTGCCAGCAGCAAGGACGTGTACTACGAGCAGTACTTC. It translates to CASSKDVYYEQYF.